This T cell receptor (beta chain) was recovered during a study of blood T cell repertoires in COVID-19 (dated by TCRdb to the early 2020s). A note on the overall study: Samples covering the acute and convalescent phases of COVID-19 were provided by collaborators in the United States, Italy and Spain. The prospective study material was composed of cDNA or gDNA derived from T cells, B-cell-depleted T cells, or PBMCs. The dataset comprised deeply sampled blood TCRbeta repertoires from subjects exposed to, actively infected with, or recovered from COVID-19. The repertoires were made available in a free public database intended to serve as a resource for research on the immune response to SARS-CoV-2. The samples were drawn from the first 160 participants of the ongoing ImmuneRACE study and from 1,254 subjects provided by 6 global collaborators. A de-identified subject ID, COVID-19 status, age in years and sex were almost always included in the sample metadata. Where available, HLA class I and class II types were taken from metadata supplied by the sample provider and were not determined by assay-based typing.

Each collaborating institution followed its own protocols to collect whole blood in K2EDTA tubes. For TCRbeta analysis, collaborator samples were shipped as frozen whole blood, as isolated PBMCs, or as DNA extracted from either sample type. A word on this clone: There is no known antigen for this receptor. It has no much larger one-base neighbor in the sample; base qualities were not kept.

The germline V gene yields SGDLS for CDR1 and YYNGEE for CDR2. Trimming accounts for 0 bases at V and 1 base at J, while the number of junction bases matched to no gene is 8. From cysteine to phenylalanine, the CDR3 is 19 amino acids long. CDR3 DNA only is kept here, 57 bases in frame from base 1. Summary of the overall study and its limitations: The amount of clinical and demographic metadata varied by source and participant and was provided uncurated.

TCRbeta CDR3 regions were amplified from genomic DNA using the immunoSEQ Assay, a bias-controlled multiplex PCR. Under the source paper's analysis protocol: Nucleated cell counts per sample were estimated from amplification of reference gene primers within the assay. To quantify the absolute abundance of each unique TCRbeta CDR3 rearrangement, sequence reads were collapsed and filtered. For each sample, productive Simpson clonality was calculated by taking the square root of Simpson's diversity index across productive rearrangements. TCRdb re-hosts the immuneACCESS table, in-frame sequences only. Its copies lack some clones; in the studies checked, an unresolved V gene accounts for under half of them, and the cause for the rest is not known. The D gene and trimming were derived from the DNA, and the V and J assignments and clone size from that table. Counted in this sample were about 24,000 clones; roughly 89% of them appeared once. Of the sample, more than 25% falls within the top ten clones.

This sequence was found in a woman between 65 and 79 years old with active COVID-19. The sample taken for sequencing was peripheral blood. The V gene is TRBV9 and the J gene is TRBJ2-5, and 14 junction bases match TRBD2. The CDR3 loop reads CASSVGRLAGGRPQETQYF. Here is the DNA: TGTGCCAGCAGCGTAGGGAGACTAGCGGGGGGGCGACCCCAAGAGACCCAGTACTTC.